The sample holds a few counts of the clone carrying this TCR beta chain. Its antigen is currently unknown. TCR beta VDJ and CDR3 were profiled, and genomic DNA was the template. TCRdb re-called the reads with MiXCR, one entry per CDR3 protein. The repertoire includes fewer than 200,000 distinct CDR3 sequences, roughly 63% of them detected once, and around 45% sits in the top ten. This entry is derived from a study of CD8+CD57+ T cells in acquired aplastic anemia. The overall study: For CD4+ cells, healthy donors had an average of roughly 11 million reads. Study results and caveats: Patients did not significantly differ from controls in CD8+ Simpson's diversity.

This CDR3 has 14 amino acids. V dropped 7 bases and J dropped 4 bases, with 17 bases sitting between them. CDR1 is SEHNR, CDR2 FQNEAQ, per germline (reference sequence). This sequence was found in a human donor in good health. The specimen was sorted CD4+, CD8+, or CD8+CD57+ T cells (not recorded which) from PBMCs. V gene TRBV7-9 combines with J gene TRBJ2-7, with a possible D match to TRBD2 (6 bases). Written as DNA, the CDR3 is TGTGCCAGCACCCTACGGGGGTTGCCATACGAGCAGTACTTC. It codes for CASTLRGLPYEQYF.